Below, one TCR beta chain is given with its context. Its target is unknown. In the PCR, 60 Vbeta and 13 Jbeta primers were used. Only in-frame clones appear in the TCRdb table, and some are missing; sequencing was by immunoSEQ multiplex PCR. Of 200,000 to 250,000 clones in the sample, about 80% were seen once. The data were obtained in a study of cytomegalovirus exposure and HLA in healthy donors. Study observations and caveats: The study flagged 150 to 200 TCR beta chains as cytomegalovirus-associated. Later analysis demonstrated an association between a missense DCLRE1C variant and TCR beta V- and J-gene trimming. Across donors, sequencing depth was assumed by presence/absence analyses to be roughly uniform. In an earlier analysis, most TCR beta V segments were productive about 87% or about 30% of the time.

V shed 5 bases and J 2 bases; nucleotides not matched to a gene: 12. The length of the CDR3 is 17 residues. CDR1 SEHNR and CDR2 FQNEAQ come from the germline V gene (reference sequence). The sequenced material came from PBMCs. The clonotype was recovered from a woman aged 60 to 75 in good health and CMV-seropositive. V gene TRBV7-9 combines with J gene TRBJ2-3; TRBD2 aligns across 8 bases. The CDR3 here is CASSEIRLAGITDTQYF. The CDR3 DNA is TGTGCCAGCAGCGAGATCCGTCTAGCGGGCATCACAGATACGCAGTATTTT.